This is a list of T cell receptor beta chains from one sample in a study of cytomegalovirus exposure and HLA in healthy donors. Only in-frame clones appear in the TCRdb table, and some are missing; sequencing was by immunoSEQ multiplex PCR. Counted here are some 120,000 clones, 80% occurring once; the ten biggest clones make up approximately 10%. What was sequenced was PBMCs. The receptors originated from a man aged 25-45 years in good health and CMV-seropositive. Each CDR3 is given without its conserved first and last residue. Size is stated for part of the rows, as once, few or many counts, or as a class when the clone is expanded.

clone size,CDR3 length,V gene,CDR3 protein
-,9,TRBV6-6,ASSPQWEQY
-,14,TRBV14,ASSQESRVSQYGYT
-,14,TRBV5-1,ASSLAFGMRNSPLH
-,13,TRBV7-9,ASSILQANTGELF
few,15,TRBV4-1,ASSPARTGENTGELF
-,16,TRBV10-3,AISSGVYRAQNTGELF
-,15,TRBV7-6,ASSLNRGGLAKNIQY
-,14,TRBV5-6,ASSERDIRGRETQY
once,16,TRBV5-1,ASSFRGLAGGRVNEQF
-,14,TRBV5-1,ASSPRMDRITDTQY
-,12,TRBV29-1,SVEGVQAPYEQY
-,10,TRBV7-9,ASSLGRDTQY
-,13,TRBV4-1,ASSRELAGNTEAF
-,11,TRBV18,ASSLRQEGEQY
-,10,TRBV19,ASRDRGETQY
few,13,TRBV4-1,ASSQVGGSNYGYT
few,11,TRBV19,ASTFGTDTEAF
-,12,TRBV6-6,ASSPQTGGYGYT
once,13,TRBV6-5,ASSLRGQGGDEQY
-,11,TRBV28,ASNSGRIYGYT
-,12,TRBV5-5,ASSWGDYSYEQY
-,11,TRBV2,ASSQTAYTEAF
-,13,TRBV13,ASNATGTAGNTIY
once,12,TRBV2,ASSYGQATYEQY
-,16,TRBV28,ASSRPGQVSAGANVLT